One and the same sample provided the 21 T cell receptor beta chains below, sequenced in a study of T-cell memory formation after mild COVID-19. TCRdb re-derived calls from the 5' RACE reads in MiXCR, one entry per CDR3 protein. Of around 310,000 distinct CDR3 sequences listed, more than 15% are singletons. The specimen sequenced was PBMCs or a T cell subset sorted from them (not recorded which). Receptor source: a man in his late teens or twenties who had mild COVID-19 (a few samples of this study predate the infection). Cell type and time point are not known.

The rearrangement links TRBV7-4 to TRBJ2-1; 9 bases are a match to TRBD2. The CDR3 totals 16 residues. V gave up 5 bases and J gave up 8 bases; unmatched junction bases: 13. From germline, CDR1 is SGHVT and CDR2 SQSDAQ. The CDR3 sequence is CASSHLSGGGADEQFF. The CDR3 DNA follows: TGTGCCAGCAGCCACCTCTCCGGCGGGGGGGCCGATGAGCAGTTCTTC.

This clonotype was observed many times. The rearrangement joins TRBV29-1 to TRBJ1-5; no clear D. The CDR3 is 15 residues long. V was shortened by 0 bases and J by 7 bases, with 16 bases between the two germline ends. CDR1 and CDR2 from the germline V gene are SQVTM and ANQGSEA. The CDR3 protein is CSVEDRSQSRQPQHF. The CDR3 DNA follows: TGCAGCGTTGAAGATCGGTCACAGTCGAGGCAGCCCCAGCATTTT. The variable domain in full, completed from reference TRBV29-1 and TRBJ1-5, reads SAVISQKPSRDICQRGTSLTIQCQVDSQVTMMFWYRQQPGQSLTLIATANQGSEATYESGFVIDKFPISRPNLTFSTLTVSNMSPEDSSIYLCSVEDRSQSRQPQHFGDGTRLSIL.

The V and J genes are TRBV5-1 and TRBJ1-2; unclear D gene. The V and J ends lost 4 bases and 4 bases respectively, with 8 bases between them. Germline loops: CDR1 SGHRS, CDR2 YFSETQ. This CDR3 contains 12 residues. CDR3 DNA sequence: TGCGCCAGCAGCCAAGACCCCTATGGCTACACCTTC. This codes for CASSQDPYGYTF.

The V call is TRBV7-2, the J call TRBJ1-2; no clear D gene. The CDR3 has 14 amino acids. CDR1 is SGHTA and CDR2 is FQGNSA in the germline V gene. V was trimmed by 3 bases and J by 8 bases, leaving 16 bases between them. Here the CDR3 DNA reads TGTGCCAGCAGCTTCTCTCGTAGCCCCTTGGGCTACACCTTC. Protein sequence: CASSFSRSPLGYTF.

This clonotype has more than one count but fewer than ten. CDR3 region: CASSIWALVGRNTEAFF. The CDR3 bases are TGTGCCAGTAGTATTTGGGCGCTTGTGGGGCGAAACACTGAAGCTTTCTTT. The J gene is TRBJ1-1, the V gene TRBV19, with D tentatively TRBD1 (5 bases). The CDR3 is 17 amino acids. The V gene lost 3 bases and the J gene lost 2 bases, with 19 bases spanning the gap. Germline CDR1 LNHDA, CDR2 SQIVND (reference sequence).

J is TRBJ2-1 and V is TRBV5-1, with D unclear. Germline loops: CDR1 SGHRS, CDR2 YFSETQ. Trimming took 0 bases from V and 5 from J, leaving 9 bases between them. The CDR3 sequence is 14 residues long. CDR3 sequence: CASSLVPGDNEQFF. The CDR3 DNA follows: TGCGCCAGCAGCTTGGTCCCAGGTGACAATGAGCAGTTCTTC.

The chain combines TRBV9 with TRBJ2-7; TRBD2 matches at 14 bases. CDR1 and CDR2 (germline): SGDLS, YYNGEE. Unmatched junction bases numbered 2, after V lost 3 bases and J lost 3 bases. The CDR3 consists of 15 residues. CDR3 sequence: CASSAGTSGGYEQYF. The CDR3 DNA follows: TGTGCCAGCAGCGCGGGGACTAGCGGGGGCTACGAGCAGTACTTC.

The DNA for the CDR3 is TGTGCCAGCAGCAAAGGGGGGACAGCCTACGAGCAGTACGTC. Translation gives CASSKGGTAYEQYV. The chain recombines TRBV21-1 with TRBJ2-7; TRBD1 is taken as the D call from the table, unchecked against the DNA. TRBV21-1 is a pseudogene. The CDR3 loop spans 14 amino acids.

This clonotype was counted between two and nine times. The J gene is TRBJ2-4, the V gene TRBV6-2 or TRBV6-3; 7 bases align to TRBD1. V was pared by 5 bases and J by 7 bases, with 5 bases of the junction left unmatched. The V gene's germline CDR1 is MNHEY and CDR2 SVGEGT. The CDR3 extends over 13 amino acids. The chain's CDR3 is CASSRTGGNIQYF. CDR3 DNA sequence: TGTGCCAGCAGTCGGACAGGCGGGAACATTCAGTACTTC.

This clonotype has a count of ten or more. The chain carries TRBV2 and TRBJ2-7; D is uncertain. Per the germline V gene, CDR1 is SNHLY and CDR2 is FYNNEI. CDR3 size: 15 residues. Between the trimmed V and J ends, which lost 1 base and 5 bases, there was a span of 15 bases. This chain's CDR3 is CASSEERMRFDEQYV. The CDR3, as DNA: TGTGCCAGCAGTGAAGAAAGAATGCGATTCGACGAGCAGTACGTC.

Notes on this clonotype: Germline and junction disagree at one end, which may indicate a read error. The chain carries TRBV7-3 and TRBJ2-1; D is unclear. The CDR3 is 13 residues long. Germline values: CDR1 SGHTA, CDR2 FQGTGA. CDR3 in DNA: TGTGCCAGCAGCCTAACTCCCCGAAATGAGCAGTTCTTC. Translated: CASSLTPRNEQFF.

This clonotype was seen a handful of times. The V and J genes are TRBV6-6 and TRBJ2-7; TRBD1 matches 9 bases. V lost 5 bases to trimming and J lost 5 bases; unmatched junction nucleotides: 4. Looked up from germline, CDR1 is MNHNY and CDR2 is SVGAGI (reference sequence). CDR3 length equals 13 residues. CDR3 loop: CASSRTGVDEQYV. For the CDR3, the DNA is TGTGCCAGCAGTCGGACAGGGGTGGACGAGCAGTACGTC.

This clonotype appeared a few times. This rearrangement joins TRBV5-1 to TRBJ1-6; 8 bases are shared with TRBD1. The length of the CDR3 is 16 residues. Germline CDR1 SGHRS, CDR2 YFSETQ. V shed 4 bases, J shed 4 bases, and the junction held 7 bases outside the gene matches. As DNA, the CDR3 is TGCGCCAGCAGCGACGGGACAGGCCTTTATAATTCACCCCTCCACTTT. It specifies CASSDGTGLYNSPLHF.

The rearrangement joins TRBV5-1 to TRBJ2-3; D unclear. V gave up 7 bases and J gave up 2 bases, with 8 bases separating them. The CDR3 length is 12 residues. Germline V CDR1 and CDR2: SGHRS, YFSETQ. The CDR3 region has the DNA TGCGCCAGCTCGACGACCACAGATACGCAGTATTTT. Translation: CASSTTTDTQYF.

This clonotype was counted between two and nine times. The CDR3 reads CASSQGGTVDQPQHF. For the CDR3, the DNA is TGCGCCAGCAGCCAAGGGGGGACAGTGGATCAGCCCCAGCATTTT. The chain links TRBV4-1 to TRBJ1-5; 7 positions match TRBD1. From germline, CDR1 is MGHRA and CDR2 YSYEKL. There are 15 residues in the CDR3. The V and J ends lost 1 base and 5 bases, in that order; junction bases with no gene match: 5.

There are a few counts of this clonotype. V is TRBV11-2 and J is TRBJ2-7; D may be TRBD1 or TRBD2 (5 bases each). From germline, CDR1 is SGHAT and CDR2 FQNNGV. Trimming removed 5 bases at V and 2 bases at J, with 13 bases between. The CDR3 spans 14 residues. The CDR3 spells CASSPPGDPYEQYF. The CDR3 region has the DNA TGTGCCAGCAGCCCGCCCGGGGACCCCTACGAGCAGTACTTC.

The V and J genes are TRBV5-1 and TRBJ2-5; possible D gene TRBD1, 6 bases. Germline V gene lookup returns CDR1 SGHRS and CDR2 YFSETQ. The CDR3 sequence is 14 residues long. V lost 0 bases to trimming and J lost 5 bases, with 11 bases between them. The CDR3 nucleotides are TGCGCCAGCAGCTTGGAGGTCCAGGGGGAGACCCAGTACTTC. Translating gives CASSLEVQGETQYF.

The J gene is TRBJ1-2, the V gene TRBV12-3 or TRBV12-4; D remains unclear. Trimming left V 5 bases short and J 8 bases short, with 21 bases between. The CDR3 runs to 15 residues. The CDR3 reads CASSGPGVFVGGYTF. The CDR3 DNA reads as TGTGCCAGCAGTGGTCCAGGCGTTTTTGTAGGAGGCTACACCTTC.

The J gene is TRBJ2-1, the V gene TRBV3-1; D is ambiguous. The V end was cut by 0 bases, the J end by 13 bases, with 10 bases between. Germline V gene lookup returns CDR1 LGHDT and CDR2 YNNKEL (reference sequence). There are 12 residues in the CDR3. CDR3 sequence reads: CASSQEIGPQFF. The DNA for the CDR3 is TGTGCCAGCAGCCAAGAGATAGGGCCCCAGTTCTTC.

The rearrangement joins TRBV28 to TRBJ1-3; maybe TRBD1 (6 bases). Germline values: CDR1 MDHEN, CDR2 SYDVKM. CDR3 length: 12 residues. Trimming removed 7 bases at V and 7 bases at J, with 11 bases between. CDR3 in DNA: TGTGCCAGCATCGGGGGCTTGAACACCATATATTTT. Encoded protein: CASIGGLNTIYF.

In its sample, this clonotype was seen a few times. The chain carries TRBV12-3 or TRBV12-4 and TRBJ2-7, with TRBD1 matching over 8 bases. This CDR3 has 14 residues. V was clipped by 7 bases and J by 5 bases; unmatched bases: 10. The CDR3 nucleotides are TGTGCCAGCAAGTCCCGACAGGGGAGCAACGAGCAGTACTTC. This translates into CASKSRQGSNEQYF.